The subject of this entry is one T cell receptor (beta chain). The CDR3 has 14 residues. Losses at the gene ends were 6 bases for V and 5 bases for J; bases not matched to a gene: 2. Germline V CDR1 and CDR2: MNHNS, SASEGT. Profiling relied on immunoSEQ multiplex PCR, and the TCRdb table lists in-frame clones only, not all of them. The table has about half a million clones, about 84% seen once; the top ten hold roughly 13%. This sample is drawn from a study of shared clonotypes between healthy human individuals. This clonotype was obtained from a woman aged 40 to 50 in good health. Some clones in this sample may be carry-over from other donors' samples. This rearrangement joins TRBV6-1 to TRBJ2-5, with 14 bases that match TRBD2. Sequencing was carried out using PBMCs. The CDR3 loop reads CASRGLAGVETQYF. CDR3 coding DNA: TGTGCCAGCAGGGGACTAGCGGGAGTGGAGACCCAGTACTTC.